These 22 T cell receptor beta chains share one sample of origin, sequenced in a study of blood T cell repertoires in COVID-19. Only in-frame clones appear in the TCRdb table, and some are missing; sequencing was by immunoSEQ multiplex PCR. The sample gives 65,000 to 95,000 clones, under 80% of which show up once; approximately 15% is in the top ten. The sample consisted of peripheral blood. Source of these receptors: a human donor in a cohort sampled during active COVID-19.

This chain links TRBV6-6 with TRBJ2-2; 9 bases agree with TRBD1. The V and J ends lost 8 bases and 5 bases, in that order; junction bases with no gene match: 3. The CDR3 extends over 13 amino acids. CDR1 is MNHNY and CDR2 is SVGAGI in the germline V gene (reference sequence). CDR3: CASQGQGTGELFF. The CDR3 DNA is TGTGCCAGCCAGGGACAGGGAACCGGGGAGCTGTTTTTT.

This chain's CDR3 is CASSQERSRGYEQYF. Written as DNA, the CDR3 is TGCGCCAGCAGCCAAGAAAGATCCCGCGGCTACGAGCAGTACTTC. This rearrangement joins TRBV4-1 to TRBJ2-7, with D hard to call. The length of the CDR3 is 15 residues. Per the germline V gene, CDR1 is MGHRA and CDR2 is YSYEKL. V was cut by 0 bases and J by 3 bases, with 12 bases left in between.

The V and J genes are TRBV9 and TRBJ1-2; 9 bases line up with TRBD1. The CDR3 consists of 15 residues. In germline, CDR1 is SGDLS, CDR2 YYNGEE. J was trimmed by 4 bases and V by 3 bases; bases with no gene match: 7. The CDR3 sequence: CASSGTTGGFYGYTF. In DNA form, the CDR3 reads TGTGCCAGCAGCGGAACGACAGGGGGGTTCTATGGCTACACCTTC.

Concerning this clone: Its ends do not fully match the called genes, so a read error is possible. J is TRBJ2-1 and V is TRBV5-1; 9 bases fit TRBD2. The CDR3 is made up of 17 amino acids. Germline CDR1 is SGHRS and CDR2 is YFSETQ. The CDR3 region has the DNA TGCGCCAGCAGTTTGGCTAGCGGGGCTCTCAGCTACAATGAGCAGTTCTTC. It translates to CASSLASGALSYNEQFF.

CDR3 in amino acids: CASSLQGDYGYTF. The CDR3 DNA sequence: TGTGCCAGCTCACTACAGGGTGACTATGGCTACACCTTC. The chain combines TRBV18 with TRBJ1-2, with D perhaps TRBD1 (6 bases). Germline V gene lookup returns CDR1 KGHSH and CDR2 LQKENI. V gave up 4 bases and J gave up 3 bases, with 9 bases separating them. This CDR3 has 13 residues.

The V gene is TRBV2, the J gene TRBJ2-2; 9 positions match TRBD2. Germline V CDR1 and CDR2: SNHLY, FYNNEI. CDR3 length: 17 residues. After removal of 4 bases from V and 3 bases from J, the junction contained 9 bases not matched to a gene. CDR3: CASSAPSGRKDTGELFF. Here the CDR3 DNA reads TGTGCCAGCAGTGCCCCGAGCGGGAGGAAGGACACCGGGGAGCTGTTTTTT.

The chain links TRBV2 to TRBJ2-4; maybe TRBD2 (5 bases). The CDR3 length is 12 residues. The V end was cut by 9 bases, the J end by 3 bases, with 9 bases between. CDR1 is SNHLY, CDR2 FYNNEI, per germline. CDR3 loop: CASLGSKNIQYF. In DNA form, the CDR3 reads TGTGCCAGTTTAGGGAGCAAAAACATTCAGTACTTC.

This clone was seen a single time. The V gene is TRBV4-1, the J gene TRBJ2-2; TRBD2 agrees at 7 bases. CDR3 length equals 15 residues. Germline values: CDR1 MGHRA, CDR2 YSYEKL. With 1 base clipped from V and 4 bases from J, the junction kept 3 bases outside the gene matches. Here the CDR3 reads CASSQVLAGTGELFF. CDR3 in DNA: TGCGCCAGCAGCCAAGTGTTAGCGGGCACCGGGGAGCTGTTTTTT.

The chain links TRBV4-1 to TRBJ2-1, with TRBD1 as a possible D gene (6 bases). CDR1 is MGHRA, CDR2 YSYEKL, per germline. V was clipped by 1 base and J by 3 bases, with 10 bases between them. CDR3 length: 15 amino acids. The CDR3 sequence: CASSQARGVYNEQFF. Here the CDR3 DNA reads TGCGCCAGCAGCCAAGCCAGGGGAGTCTACAATGAGCAGTTCTTC.

The chain combines TRBV3-1 (or the pseudogene TRBV3-2) with TRBJ1-4; the D gene is possibly TRBD1 (5 bases). The CDR3 is 14 residues long. Germline V lookup: CDR1 LGHDT, CDR2 YNNKEL (reference sequence). V dropped 4 bases and J dropped 2 bases, with 8 bases sitting between them. The DNA of the CDR3 is TGTGCCAGCAGCCGAAGACAGACTAATGAAAAACTGTTTTTT. Protein: CASSRRQTNEKLFF.

The chain employs TRBV6-4 and TRBJ2-1; D may be TRBD2 (6 bases). The CDR3 is 14 residues long. Germline CDR1 MRHNA, CDR2 SNTAGT. V was shortened by 0 bases and J by 8 bases, with 11 bases between the two germline ends. The CDR3 protein is CASSDSHGGDEQFF. The CDR3 DNA follows: TGTGCCAGCAGTGACTCTCACGGAGGGGATGAGCAGTTCTTC.

The rearrangement uses TRBV7-9 and TRBJ1-5; a weak D match, TRBD1 (5 bases). Trimming cost V 2 bases and J 0 bases, with 11 bases left between them. The CDR3 is 16 amino acids. Germline-derived CDR1 and CDR2 are SEHNR and FQNEAQ (reference sequence). The CDR3 loop is CASSLRQGDSNQPQHF. The CDR3 DNA reads as TGTGCCAGCAGCTTACGGCAGGGCGATAGCAATCAGCCCCAGCATTTT.

This clone was seen a handful of times. The chain is built from TRBV2 and TRBJ2-7; 7 bases are a match to TRBD1. V dropped 6 bases and J dropped 3; count of bases not matched to a gene: 5. Germline values: CDR1 SNHLY, CDR2 FYNNEI. The CDR3 consists of 13 residues. The CDR3 here is CASRATGNYEQYF. The DNA of the CDR3 is TGTGCCAGCAGGGCGACAGGGAACTACGAGCAGTACTTC.

In its sample, this clone was seen once. The chain carries TRBV7-2 and TRBJ2-3; 11 bases match TRBD2. This CDR3 has 19 residues. Germline V gene data show CDR1 as SGHTA and CDR2 as FQGNSA. Losses at the gene ends were 5 bases for V and 2 bases for J; bases not matched to a gene: 15. The CDR3 DNA follows: TGTGCCAGCAGCATAACTAGCGGGAGCCCTTGGAAGAACACAGATACGCAGTATTTT. It codes for CASSITSGSPWKNTDTQYF.

The chain carries TRBV19 and TRBJ2-7; D gene unclear. From germline, CDR1 is LNHDA and CDR2 SQIVND (reference sequence). V was shortened by 5 bases and J by 0 bases, with 8 bases between the two germline ends. The CDR3 is 13 residues long. The DNA of the CDR3 is TGTGCCAGTAGTCCCGGGTCCTCCTACGAGCAGTACTTC. Protein sequence: CASSPGSSYEQYF.

The chain joins TRBV18 to TRBJ2-5; TRBD1 aligns across 8 bases. The junction had 7 bases not matched to a gene; V was cut back by 4 bases and J by 6 bases. This CDR3 is built from 14 residues. Germline V lookup: CDR1 KGHSH, CDR2 LQKENI. The CDR3: CASSRPTGDKTQYF. CDR3 DNA: TGTGCCAGCTCACGACCGACAGGGGACAAGACCCAGTACTTC. Variable domain in full (rest from reference TRBV18 and TRBJ2-5): NAGVMQNPRHLVRRRGQEARLRCSPMKGHSHVYWYRQLPEEGLKFMVYLQKENIIDESGMPKERFSAEFPKEGPSILRIQQVVRGDSAAYFCASSRPTGDKTQYFGPGTRLLVL.

V is TRBV7-6 and J is TRBJ2-5, with D possibly being TRBD2 (5 bases). The CDR3 extends over 17 amino acids. CDR1 SGHVS and CDR2 FNYEAQ come from the germline V gene. V shed 3 bases and J shed 4 bases, with 21 bases lying between them. The CDR3 is CASSLYGSTGSGETQYF. The CDR3 nucleotides are TGTGCCAGCAGCTTGTATGGCTCTACTGGGAGTGGAGAGACCCAGTACTTC.

This clone showed up just a few times. The rearrangement links TRBV27 to TRBJ2-1; D is uncertain. This CDR3 contains 13 residues. From germline, CDR1 is MNHEY and CDR2 SMNVEV (reference sequence). V was trimmed by 3 bases and J by 8 bases, leaving 11 bases between them. CDR3 nucleotides: TGTGCCAGCAGTTTCGCCCTGGCATATGAGCAGTTCTTC. It is translated as CASSFALAYEQFF.

This sequence joins TRBV13 and TRBJ1-1, with D perhaps TRBD1 (6 bases). Trimming left V 5 bases short and J 0 bases short, with 16 bases between. The CDR3 spans 16 residues. Looked up from germline, CDR1 is PRHDT and CDR2 is FYEKMQ (reference sequence). CDR3 nucleotide sequence: TGTGCCAGCAGCCTCCGTGCGGGGGCCATGAACACTGAAGCTTTCTTT. Residues: CASSLRAGAMNTEAFF.

The chain employs TRBV24-1 and TRBJ1-6; 9 bases align to TRBD1. Per germline, CDR1 KGHDR and CDR2 SFDVKD. This CDR3 has 13 residues. V shed 7 bases and J 8 bases; nucleotides not matched to a gene: 2. CDR3 amino acids: CATRDRGDSPLHF. CDR3 sequence (DNA): TGTGCCACCAGGGACAGGGGAGATTCACCCCTCCACTTT.

The chain couples TRBV2 to TRBJ2-7; TRBD1 might be the D (5 bases). The V gene's germline CDR1 is SNHLY and CDR2 FYNNEI. The CDR3 contains 11 residues. V shed 6 bases and J shed 9 bases, with 12 bases lying between them. This CDR3 reads CASSPGFPQYF. In DNA form, the CDR3 reads TGTGCCAGCAGCCCAGGGTTCCCGCAGTACTTC.

The rearrangement uses TRBV7-2 and TRBJ1-3, with D possibly being TRBD1 (5 bases). The germline V gene encodes CDR1 SGHTA and CDR2 FQGNSA. This CDR3 is built from 15 residues. The V end was cut by 1 base, the J end by 2 bases, with 9 bases between. The CDR3 sequence is CASSLVWGAGNTIYF. The CDR3 coding sequence is TGTGCCAGCAGCTTAGTTTGGGGGGCTGGAAACACCATATATTTT.